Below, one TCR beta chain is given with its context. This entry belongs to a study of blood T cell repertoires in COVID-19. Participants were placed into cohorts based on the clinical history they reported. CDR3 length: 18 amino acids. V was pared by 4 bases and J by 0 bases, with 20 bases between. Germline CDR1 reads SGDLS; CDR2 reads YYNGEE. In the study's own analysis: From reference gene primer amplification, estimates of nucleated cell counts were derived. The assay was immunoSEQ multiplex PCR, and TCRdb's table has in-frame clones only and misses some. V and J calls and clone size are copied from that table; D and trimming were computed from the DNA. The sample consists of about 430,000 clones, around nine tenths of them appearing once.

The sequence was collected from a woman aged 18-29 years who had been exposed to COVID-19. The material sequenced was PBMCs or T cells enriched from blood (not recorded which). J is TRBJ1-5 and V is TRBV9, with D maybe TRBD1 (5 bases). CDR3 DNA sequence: TGTGCCAGCAGCTTTCCCGGGAGGGGATACCATAGCAATCAGCCCCAGCATTTT. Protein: CASSFPGRGYHSNQPQHF.